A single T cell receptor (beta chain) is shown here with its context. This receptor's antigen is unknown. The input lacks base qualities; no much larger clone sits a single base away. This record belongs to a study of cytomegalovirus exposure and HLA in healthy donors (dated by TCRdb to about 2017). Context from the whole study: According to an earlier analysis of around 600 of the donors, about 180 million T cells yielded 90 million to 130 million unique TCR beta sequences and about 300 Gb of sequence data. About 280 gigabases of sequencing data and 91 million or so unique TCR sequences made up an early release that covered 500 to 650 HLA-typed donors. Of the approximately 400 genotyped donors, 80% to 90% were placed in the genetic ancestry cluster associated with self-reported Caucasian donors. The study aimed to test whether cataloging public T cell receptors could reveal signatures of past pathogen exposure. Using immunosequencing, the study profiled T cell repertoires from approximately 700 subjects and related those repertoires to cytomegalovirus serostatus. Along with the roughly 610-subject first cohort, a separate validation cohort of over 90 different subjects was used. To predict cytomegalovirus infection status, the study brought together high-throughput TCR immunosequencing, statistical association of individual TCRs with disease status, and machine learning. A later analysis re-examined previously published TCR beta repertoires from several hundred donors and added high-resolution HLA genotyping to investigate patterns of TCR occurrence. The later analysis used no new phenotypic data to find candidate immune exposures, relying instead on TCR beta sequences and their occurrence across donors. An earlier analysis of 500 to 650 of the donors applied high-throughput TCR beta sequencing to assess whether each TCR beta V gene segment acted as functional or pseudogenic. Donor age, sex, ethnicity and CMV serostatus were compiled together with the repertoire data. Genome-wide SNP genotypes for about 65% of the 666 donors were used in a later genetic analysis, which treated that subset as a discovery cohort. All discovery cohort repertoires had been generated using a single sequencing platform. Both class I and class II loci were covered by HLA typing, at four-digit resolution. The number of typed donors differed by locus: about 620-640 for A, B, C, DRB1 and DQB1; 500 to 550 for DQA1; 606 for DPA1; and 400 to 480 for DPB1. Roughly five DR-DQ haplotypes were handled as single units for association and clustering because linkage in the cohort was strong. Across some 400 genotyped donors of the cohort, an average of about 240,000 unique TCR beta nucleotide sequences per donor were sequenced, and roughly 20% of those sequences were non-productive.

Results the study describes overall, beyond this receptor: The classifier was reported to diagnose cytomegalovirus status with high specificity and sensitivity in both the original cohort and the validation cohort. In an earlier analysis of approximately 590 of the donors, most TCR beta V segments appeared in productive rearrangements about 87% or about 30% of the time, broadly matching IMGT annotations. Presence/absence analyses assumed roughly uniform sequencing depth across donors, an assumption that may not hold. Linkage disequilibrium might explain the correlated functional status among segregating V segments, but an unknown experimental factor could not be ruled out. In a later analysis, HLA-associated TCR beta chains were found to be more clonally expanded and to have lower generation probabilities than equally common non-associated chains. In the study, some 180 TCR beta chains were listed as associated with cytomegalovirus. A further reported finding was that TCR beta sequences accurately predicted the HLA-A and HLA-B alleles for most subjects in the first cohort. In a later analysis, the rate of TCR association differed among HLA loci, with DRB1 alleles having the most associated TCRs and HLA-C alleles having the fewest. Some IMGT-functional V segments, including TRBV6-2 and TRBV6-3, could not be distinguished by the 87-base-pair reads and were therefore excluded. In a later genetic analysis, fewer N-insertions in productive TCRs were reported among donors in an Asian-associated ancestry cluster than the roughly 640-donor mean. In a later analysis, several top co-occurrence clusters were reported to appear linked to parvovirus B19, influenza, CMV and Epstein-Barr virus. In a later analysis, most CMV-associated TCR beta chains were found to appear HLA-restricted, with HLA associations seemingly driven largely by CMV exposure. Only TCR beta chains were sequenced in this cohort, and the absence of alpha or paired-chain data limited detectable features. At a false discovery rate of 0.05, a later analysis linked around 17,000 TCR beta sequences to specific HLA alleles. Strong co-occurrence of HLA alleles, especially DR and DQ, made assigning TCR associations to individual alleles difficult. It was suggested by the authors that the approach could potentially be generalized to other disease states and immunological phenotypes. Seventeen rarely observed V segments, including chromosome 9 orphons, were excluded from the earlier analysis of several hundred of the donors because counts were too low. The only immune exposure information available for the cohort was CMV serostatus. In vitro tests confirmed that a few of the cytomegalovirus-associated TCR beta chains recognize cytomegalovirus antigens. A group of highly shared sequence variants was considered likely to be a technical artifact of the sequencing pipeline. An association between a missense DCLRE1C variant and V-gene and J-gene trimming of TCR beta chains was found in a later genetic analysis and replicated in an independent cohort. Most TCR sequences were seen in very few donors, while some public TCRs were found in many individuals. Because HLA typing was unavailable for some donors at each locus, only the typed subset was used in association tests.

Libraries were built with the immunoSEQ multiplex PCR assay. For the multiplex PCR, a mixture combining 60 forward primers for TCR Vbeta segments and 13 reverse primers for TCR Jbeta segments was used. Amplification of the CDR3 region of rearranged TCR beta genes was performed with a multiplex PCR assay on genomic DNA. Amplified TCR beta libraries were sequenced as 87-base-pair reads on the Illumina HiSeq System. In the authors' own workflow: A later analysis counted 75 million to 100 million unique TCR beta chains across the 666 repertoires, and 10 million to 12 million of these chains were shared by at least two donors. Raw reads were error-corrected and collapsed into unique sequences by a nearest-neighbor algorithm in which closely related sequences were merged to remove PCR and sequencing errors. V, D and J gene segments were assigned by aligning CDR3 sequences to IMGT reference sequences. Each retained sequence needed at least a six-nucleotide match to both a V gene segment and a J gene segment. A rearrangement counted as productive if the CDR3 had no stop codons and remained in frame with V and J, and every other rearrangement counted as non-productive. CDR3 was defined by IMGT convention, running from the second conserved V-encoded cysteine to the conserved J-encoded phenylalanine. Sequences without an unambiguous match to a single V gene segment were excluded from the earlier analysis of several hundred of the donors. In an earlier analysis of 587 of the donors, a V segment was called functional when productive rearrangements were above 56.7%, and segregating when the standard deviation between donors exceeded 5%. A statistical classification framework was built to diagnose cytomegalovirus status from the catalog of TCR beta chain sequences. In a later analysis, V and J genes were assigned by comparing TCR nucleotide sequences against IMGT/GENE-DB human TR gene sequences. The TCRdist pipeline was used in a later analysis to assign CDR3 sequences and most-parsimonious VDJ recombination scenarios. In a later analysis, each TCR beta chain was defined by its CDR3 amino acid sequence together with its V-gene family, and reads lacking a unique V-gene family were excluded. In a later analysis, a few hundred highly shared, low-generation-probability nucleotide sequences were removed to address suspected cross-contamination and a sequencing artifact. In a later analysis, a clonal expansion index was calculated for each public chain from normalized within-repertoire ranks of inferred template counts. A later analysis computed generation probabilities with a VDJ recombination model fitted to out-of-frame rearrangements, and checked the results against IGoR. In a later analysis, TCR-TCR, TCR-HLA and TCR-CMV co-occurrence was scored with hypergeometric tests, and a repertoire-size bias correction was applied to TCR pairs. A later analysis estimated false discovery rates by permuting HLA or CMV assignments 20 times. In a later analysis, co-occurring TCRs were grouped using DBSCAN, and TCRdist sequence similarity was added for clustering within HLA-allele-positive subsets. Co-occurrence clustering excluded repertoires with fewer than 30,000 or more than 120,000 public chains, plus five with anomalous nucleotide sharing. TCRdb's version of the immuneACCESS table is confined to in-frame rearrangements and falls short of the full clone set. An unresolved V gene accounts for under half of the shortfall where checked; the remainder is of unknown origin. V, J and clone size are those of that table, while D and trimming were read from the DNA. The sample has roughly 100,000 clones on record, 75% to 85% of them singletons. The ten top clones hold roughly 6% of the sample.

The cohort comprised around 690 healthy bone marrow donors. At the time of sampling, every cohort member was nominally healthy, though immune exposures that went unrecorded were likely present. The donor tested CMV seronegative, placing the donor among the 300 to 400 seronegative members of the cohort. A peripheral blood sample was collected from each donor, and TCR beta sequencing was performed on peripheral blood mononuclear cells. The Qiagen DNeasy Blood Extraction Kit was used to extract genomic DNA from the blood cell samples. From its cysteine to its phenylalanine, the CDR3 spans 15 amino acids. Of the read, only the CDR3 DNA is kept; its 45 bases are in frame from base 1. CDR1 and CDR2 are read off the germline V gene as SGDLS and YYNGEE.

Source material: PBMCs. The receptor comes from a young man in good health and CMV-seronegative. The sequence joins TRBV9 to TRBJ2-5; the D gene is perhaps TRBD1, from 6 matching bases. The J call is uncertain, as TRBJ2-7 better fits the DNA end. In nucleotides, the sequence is TGTGCCAGCAGCGTAGCTTTAGGGGGCTCCTACGAGCAGTACTTC. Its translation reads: CASSVALGGSYEQYF.